This T cell receptor (beta chain) was observed in a study of CD8 T cells in ankylosing spondylitis. The study's findings and limits: Made up of about eight highly homologous variants, a TCR beta motif appeared characteristic of ankylosing spondylitis blood. Clones linked with disease were CD8+ and fairly uncommon in the peripheral blood. Disease-linked clones reportedly concentrated significantly in matched ankylosing spondylitis synovial fluid. Some motif variants had been reported before (in reactive arthritis synovial fluid and blood).

By quantitative 5'-RACE with molecular barcodes, the TCR beta libraries were made. TCRdb fed the 5' RACE reads into MiXCR, producing one record per CDR3 protein. The sample carries fewer than 400,000 distinct CDR3 sequences, around 20% recorded once. On this clonotype itself: The target antigen is unknown.

Germline lookup yields CDR1 MDHEN and CDR2 SYDVKM. The CDR3 totals 16 residues. V was shortened by 4 bases and J by 0 bases, with 10 bases between the two germline ends. This sequence originates from a male donor with ankylosing spondylitis. The sample comprised blood, either unsorted or a sorted T cell fraction (not recorded which). V usage is TRBV28 and J usage is TRBJ2-6; possibly TRBD1 for D (5 bases). The CDR3 sequence: CASSSAGPSGANVLTF. The CDR3 nucleotides are TGTGCCAGCAGTTCGGCAGGGCCCTCTGGGGCCAACGTCCTGACTTTC.